Listed below are T cell receptor beta chains from one sample, sequenced in a study of T cell repertoires in urothelial bladder cancer. Method: immunoSEQ multiplex PCR; TCRdb's copy keeps in-frame clones and lacks some. The sample records more than 9,000 clones, roughly 72% being singletons. The sequenced sample was tumor-infiltrating cells from bladder cancer. These receptor sequences come from a human donor with a benign inflammatory bladder lesion. CDR3s include the opening cysteine and the closing phenylalanine or tryptophan. The order of the fields is V gene, D gene, clone size, J gene, CDR3 DNA, CDR3 protein. A D gene is named only where the DNA matches it firmly. Size is omitted from some rows. Given values are once, few, many or a class for expanded clones.

>TRBV5-1|-|-|TRBJ2-5
TGCGCCAGCAGCTTGGAACCGACCCAGACCCAGTACTTC
CASSLEPTQTQYF
>TRBV15|-|-|TRBJ1-3
TGTGCCACCGAGGAGGGGGTCTCTGGAAACACCATATATTTT
CATEEGVSGNTIYF
>TRBV11-2|-|once|TRBJ1-6
TGTGCCAGCAGCTTGCAAATGGACAAAAATTCACCCCTCCACTTT
CASSLQMDKNSPLHF
>TRBV5-1|TRBD2|-|TRBJ2-3
TGCGCCAGCAGCTTGGTACTAGCGGGGGGCACAGATACGCAGTATTTT
CASSLVLAGGTDTQYF
>TRBV9|-|-|TRBJ2-5
TGTGCCAGCAGCGCCGAGGAGACCCAGTACTTC
CASSAEETQYF
>TRBV5-4|-|-|TRBJ2-7
TGTGCCAGCAGCCCGCGCTACTCCTACGAGCAGTACTTC
CASSPRYSYEQYF
>TRBV5-1|TRBD2|-|TRBJ2-7
TGCGCCAGCAGCCCCTGGGGGGGGACCTACGAGCAGTACTTC
CASSPWGGTYEQYF
>TRBV7-8|-|-|TRBJ2-7
TGTGCCAGCAGCTTCAGTCGGGGGGCCGGCGAGCAGTACTTC
CASSFSRGAGEQYF
>TRBV7-2|-|-|TRBJ2-3
TGTGCCAGCAGCTTGGTTCTAGGGAGAACGCAGTATTTT
CASSLVLGRTQYF
>TRBV9|TRBD1|few|TRBJ2-3
TGTGCCAGCAGCGAGAGGACAGGGGCAGATACGCAGTATTTT
CASSERTGADTQYF
>TRBV20-1|-|few|TRBJ2-1
TGCAGTGCTAGAAGGGATGAGCAGTTCTTC
CSARRDEQFF
>TRBV2|TRBD2|-|TRBJ2-1
TGTGCCAGCACCAGAACCCGGGGGGGCACCTACAATGAGCAGTTCTTC
CASTRTRGGTYNEQFF
>TRBV10-1|-|-|TRBJ1-1
TGCGCCAGCAGTTCTACAGGAGATAACCGGGTCGCTTTCTTT
CASSSTGDNRVAFF
>TRBV6-5|-|-|TRBJ1-2
TGTGCCAGCAAAGGGACCCTGGGCGCGCATGGCTACACCTTC
CASKGTLGAHGYTF
>TRBV21-1|-|-|TRBJ2-2
TGTGCCCGCCGAGGGAGGGACACCGGGGAGCTGTTTTTT
CARRGRDTGELFF
>TRBV20-1|-|once|TRBJ2-5
TGCAGTGGTGTAGGGGGGGAGACCCAGTACTTC
CSGVGGETQYF
>TRBV5-6|TRBD1|-|TRBJ2-1
TGTGCCAGCAGCTTGGCCGGGACAGGGTCCTACAATGAGCAGTTCTTC
CASSLAGTGSYNEQFF
>TRBV7-6|-|-|TRBJ2-7
TGTGCCAGCAGCTTGGCGCCGGAAAGCTCCTACGAGCAGTACTTC
CASSLAPESSYEQYF
>TRBV9|TRBD1|few|TRBJ1-1
TGTGCCAGCAGCTCGGGACAGGGTTTTGAAGCTTTCTTT
CASSSGQGFEAFF
>TRBV15|-|-|TRBJ1-2
TGTGCCACCAGCAGAGATGGTGGAACCTATGGCTACACCTTC
CATSRDGGTYGYTF
>TRBV4-2|TRBD1|-|TRBJ1-2
TGTGCCAGCAGCGCACGGACAGGAAACTATGGCTACACCTTC
CASSARTGNYGYTF
>TRBV6-5|-|-|TRBJ2-3
TGTGCCAGACCCCTTGGGCAAAAGGGCACAGATACGCAGTATTTT
CARPLGQKGTDTQYF
>TRBV6-1|-|-|TRBJ1-4
TGTGCCAGCACCTGGACCGTCGAAGTAGAAAAACTGTTTTTT
CASTWTVEVEKLFF
>TRBV5-1|TRBD1|-|TRBJ2-3
TGCGCCAGCAGCCCCGGGACAGAGGCCTATACGCAGTATTTT
CASSPGTEAYTQYF
>TRBV18|-|-|TRBJ2-7
TGTGCCAGCTCTCCGTCTCGGGGCTACGAGCAGTACTTC
CASSPSRGYEQYF
>TRBV5-1|-|-|TRBJ1-1
TGCGCCAGCAGCTTGACGGAACCAGCGATCACTGAAGCTTTCTTT
CASSLTEPAITEAFF
>TRBV6-4|TRBD1|-|TRBJ2-1
TGTGCCAGCAGTGCCCCGGGACAGGGAACAGATGAGCAGTTCTTC
CASSAPGQGTDEQFF
>TRBV6-6|-|-|TRBJ1-4
TGTGCCAGCGGTCGGGAGGGGGGCGGAAAACTGTTTTTT
CASGREGGGKLFF
>TRBV6-6|-|-|TRBJ1-5
TGTGCCAGCAGCTCCTTTGGCGGGGTGGTCAATCAGCCCCAGCATTTT
CASSSFGGVVNQPQHF
>TRBV4-2|-|-|TRBJ1-4
TGTGCCAGCAGCCCCCAGGGGAGGGGTAATGAAAAACTGTTTTTT
CASSPQGRGNEKLFF
>TRBV7-9|-|few|TRBJ2-7
TGTGCCAGCCGGTCTTCTGGCGAGCAGTACTTC
CASRSSGEQYF
>TRBV7-3|-|-|TRBJ2-3
TGTGCCAGCAGTAGGGTGGGGGGCACAGATACGCAGTATTTT
CASSRVGGTDTQYF
>TRBV19|-|-|TRBJ2-2
TGTGCCAGTAGATGGTCGATCGGGGAGCTGTTTTTT
CASRWSIGELFF
>TRBV2|-|-|TRBJ1-6
TGTGCCAGCAGTGTGGGCGAGGCCTCTAATTCACCCCTCCACTTT
CASSVGEASNSPLHF
>TRBV7-2|-|-|TRBJ2-3
TGTGCCAGCAGCCAAGGGCTAGCCACAGATACGCAGTATTTT
CASSQGLATDTQYF
>TRBV28|TRBD2|-|TRBJ2-3
TGTGCCAGCAGTGAGTGGTCTAGCGGGGGATCAGATACGCAGTATTTT
CASSEWSSGGSDTQYF
>TRBV20-1|-|once|TRBJ2-5
TGCAGTGCCCTTCCCGGGGAGACCCAGTACTTC
CSALPGETQYF
>TRBV4-1|-|-|TRBJ2-5
TGCGCCAGCAGCCAAGGCGGGACAAACGCCCAAGAGACCCAGTACTTC
CASSQGGTNAQETQYF
>TRBV6-1|-|-|TRBJ2-5
TGTGCCAGCAGTGAGGGCGGGTGGCGGTACCAAGAGACCCAGTACTTC
CASSEGGWRYQETQYF
>TRBV19|TRBD1|-|TRBJ2-1
TGTGCCAGTAGTTCACAGGGGGCGTCCTACAATGAGCAGTTCTTC
CASSSQGASYNEQFF
>TRBV11-1|TRBD1|-|TRBJ2-5
TGTGCCAGCAGCAGGGACAGGCAACAAGAGACCCAGTACTTC
CASSRDRQQETQYF
>TRBV5-6|-|-|TRBJ2-1
TGTGCCAGCAGCGGCAGACTAGGGTATGAGCAGTTCTTC
CASSGRLGYEQFF
>TRBV2|TRBD1|-|TRBJ2-5
TGTGCCAGCAGGAGGGACAGGGGGTATGAGACCCAGTACTTC
CASRRDRGYETQYF
>TRBV12-5|-|once|TRBJ1-1
TGTGCTGGGGTGTCGGAAGCTTTCTTT
CAGVSEAFF
>TRBV9|TRBD2|-|TRBJ2-5
TGTGCCAGCAGCGTAGGGGAGGGAGGGGCCCGGGTGACCCAGTACTTC
CASSVGEGGARVTQYF
>TRBV5-1|-|-|TRBJ1-1
TGCGCCAGCAGCCTTGGAAGTGGTGCCCAAGACACTGAAGCTTTCTTT
CASSLGSGAQDTEAFF
>TRBV7-2|-|-|TRBJ2-3
TGTGCCAGCAGCTTATTTCAGGGTGGGACAGATACGCAGTATTTT
CASSLFQGGTDTQYF
>TRBV7-9|TRBD1|-|TRBJ2-1
TGTGCCAGCAGCGCGGACAGGGGGCTGTCCTACAATGAGCAGTTCTTC
CASSADRGLSYNEQFF
>TRBV27|-|-|TRBJ1-1
TGTGCCAGCAGTTTGGGGCTGGGCACTGAAGCTTTCTTT
CASSLGLGTEAFF
>TRBV10-3|-|-|TRBJ1-6
TGTGCCATCAGTGGGGAAGAGGTGGATTCACCCCTCCACTTT
CAISGEEVDSPLHF
>TRBV2|TRBD1|-|TRBJ2-2
TGTGCCAGCAATCAGGGGGCGGCCACCACCGGGGAGCTGTTTTTT
CASNQGAATTGELFF
>TRBV29-1|-|-|TRBJ1-3
TGCAGCGTTGAAAAGGGCAGAGCGGGAAACACCATATATTTT
CSVEKGRAGNTIYF
>TRBV11-2|TRBD1|-|TRBJ1-1
TGTGCCAGCAGCCGAGACAGGGCGGGTGAAGCTTTCTTT
CASSRDRAGEAFF